These 21 T cell receptor beta chains were all obtained from the same sample, sequenced in a study of Graves' ophthalmopathy and Graves' hyperthyroidism. TCR beta CDR3 regions were amplified from RNA transcripts. Second-round multiplex PCR came after first-round RT-PCR with HTBI primers. In TCRdb, the multiplex PCR reads were re-called with MiXCR into one record per CDR3 protein. The profile covers 240,000 or so distinct CDR3 sequences, with around 50% appearing a single time and more than 45% taken by the ten largest. The sequencing sample was made of peripheral blood. These receptors were collected from an adult man with Graves' ophthalmopathy.

This chain connects TRBV5-1 to TRBJ1-2, with D tentatively TRBD1 (6 bases). Trimming took 2 bases from V and 6 from J, leaving 14 bases between them. The CDR3 loop spans 14 amino acids. Germline values: CDR1 SGHRS, CDR2 YFSETQ. The CDR3 DNA reads as TGCGCCAGCAGCTTATTGGGGGCTGGGAATGGCTACACCTTC. Translation gives CASSLLGAGNGYTF.

The chain carries TRBV6-5 and TRBJ1-1, with TRBD1 as a possible D gene (6 bases). Germline V gene data show CDR1 as MNHEY and CDR2 as SVGAGI. V was pared by 2 bases and J by 4 bases, with 17 bases between. The length of the CDR3 is 16 residues. CDR3 nucleotides: TGTGCCAGCAGTTACGGGTTGGGGGCGGTGGGCACTGAAGCTTTCTTT. The encoded protein is CASSYGLGAVGTEAFF.

In this sample, this clonotype turned up a few times. The gene calls are TRBV20-1 and TRBJ2-7; 14 nucleotides agree with TRBD2. Looked up from germline, CDR1 is DFQATT and CDR2 is SNEGSKA (reference sequence). V lost 0 bases, J lost 4 bases, and 11 bases stayed unmatched. The CDR3 length is 18 residues. As DNA, the CDR3 is TGCAGTGCTAGAGATTCGAGGGGACTAGCGGGAGCCAGGTACGAGCAGTACTTC. Encoded protein: CSARDSRGLAGARYEQYF.

The genes are TRBV29-1 and TRBJ2-7; 8 bases line up with TRBD1. CDR3 length equals 13 residues. CDR1 SQVTM and CDR2 ANQGSEA come from the germline V gene. V lost 6 bases to trimming and J lost 0 bases; unmatched junction nucleotides: 4. CDR3 sequence reads: CSVWTGSSYEQYF. The CDR3 DNA is TGCAGCGTCTGGACAGGGAGCTCCTACGAGCAGTACTTC.

The CDR3 reads CASTPTGTNYGYTF. The CDR3 DNA reads TGTGCCAGCACCCCGACAGGGACTAACTATGGCTACACCTTC. The chain links TRBV27 to TRBJ1-2; 7 bases align to TRBD1. The V segment lost 7 bases and the J segment 0 bases; nucleotides outside the gene matches: 5. CDR1 and CDR2 from the germline V gene are MNHEY and SMNVEV (reference sequence). There are 14 residues in the CDR3.

This clonotype was counted between two and nine times. J is TRBJ2-5 and V is TRBV12-3 or TRBV12-4, with D uncertain. This CDR3 spans 16 amino acids. V gave up 2 bases and J gave up 2 bases, with 15 bases separating them. CDR3 region: CASSLTWGSTQETQYF. CDR3 nucleotide sequence: TGTGCCAGCAGTTTAACCTGGGGTAGTACGCAAGAGACCCAGTACTTC.

CDR3 loop: CASSVTENTGELFF. The CDR3 region has the DNA TGTGCCAGCAGCGTGACAGAGAACACCGGGGAGCTGTTTTTT. The genes are TRBV9 and TRBJ2-2; D is possibly TRBD1 (5 bases). Germline CDR1 SGDLS, CDR2 YYNGEE. The ends were cut back, 2 bases at V and 1 base at J, with 6 bases in the middle. The length of the CDR3 is 14 residues.

This rearrangement joins TRBV6-1 to TRBJ2-7; D not resolved. Germline CDR1 reads MNHNS; CDR2 reads SASEGT. The CDR3 covers 15 residues. Trimming shortened V by 3 bases and J by 5 bases, and 17 bases separated the two germline ends. CDR3 sequence: CASSDRTLSRNEQYF. The CDR3 nucleotides are TGTGCCAGCAGTGACCGGACCCTCAGCCGCAACGAGCAGTACTTC.

This clonotype has more than one count but fewer than ten. The genes are TRBV12-3 or TRBV12-4 and TRBJ1-1; TRBD1 matches at 9 bases. Germline trimming cut 5 bases from V and 1 base from J; bases unmatched to any gene: 5. The CDR3 spans 15 residues. DNA for the CDR3: TGTGCCAGCAGTCGAGGACAGGGGACGAACACTGAAGCTTTCTTT. Amino acids: CASSRGQGTNTEAFF.

The rearrangement links TRBV15 to TRBJ2-7; 7 nucleotides match TRBD1. This CDR3 is 17 amino acids long. CDR1 and CDR2 from the germline V gene are LNHNV and YYDKDF (reference sequence). V was clipped by 1 base and J by 2 bases; unmatched bases: 11. The CDR3 sequence is CATSRGNRGADTYEQYF. CDR3 coding DNA: TGTGCCACCAGCAGAGGCAACAGGGGAGCCGACACCTACGAGCAGTACTTC.

The chain couples TRBV9 to TRBJ2-7; TRBD1 agrees at 8 bases. The germline gives CDR1 SGDLS, CDR2 YYNGEE. This CDR3 spans 13 amino acids. The V gene end was trimmed by 3 bases and the J gene end by 7 bases; junction bases not matched to a gene: 6. The CDR3 sequence: CASSAQGAGEQYF. The CDR3 region has the DNA TGTGCCAGCAGCGCCCAGGGGGCAGGTGAGCAGTACTTC. The full variable domain, with the rest looked up from reference TRBV9 and TRBJ2-7, is DSGVTQTPKHLITATGQRVTLRCSPRSGDLSVYWYQQSLDQGLQFLIQYYNGEERAKGNILERFSAQQFPDLHSELNLSSLELGDSALYFCASSAQGAGEQYFGPGTRLTVT.

The chain carries TRBV5-1 and TRBJ1-1; TRBD1 might be the D (5 bases). Between the trimmed V and J ends, which lost 0 bases and 3 bases, there was a span of 9 bases. The CDR3 loop spans 14 amino acids. Germline V gives CDR1 SGHRS, CDR2 YFSETQ. CDR3 nucleotides: TGCGCCAGCAGCTTGGAGCCGGGGGACACTGAAGCTTTCTTT. Translating gives CASSLEPGDTEAFF.

This clonotype was seen only a few times. The CDR3 bases are TGTGCCAGCAGCTCCTTCGGGACAGAAAATAACTATGGCTACACCTTC. Encoded protein: CASSSFGTENNYGYTF. V is TRBV11-2 and J is TRBJ1-2, with 7 nucleotides matching TRBD1. CDR3 length: 16 amino acids. The trim removed 4 bases at V and 1 base at J, leaving 9 bases unmatched. Germline V gene lookup returns CDR1 SGHAT and CDR2 FQNNGV.

The chain couples TRBV2 to TRBJ1-1; 9 bases fit TRBD1. The germline V gene has CDR1 SNHLY and CDR2 FYNNEI. J lost 3 bases, V lost 6 bases, and 8 bases had no gene match. This CDR3 region has 15 residues. CDR3 region: CASRARTGVDTEAFF. The CDR3 DNA sequence: TGTGCCAGCAGGGCTCGGACAGGGGTTGACACTGAAGCTTTCTTT.

A few counts support this clonotype. V is TRBV20-1 and J is TRBJ1-1; D possibly corresponds to TRBD1 (6 bases). V gave up 4 bases and J gave up 0 bases, with 12 bases separating them. The CDR3 is 14 amino acids. The V gene's germline CDR1 is DFQATT and CDR2 SNEGSKA (reference sequence). CDR3 in DNA: TGCAGTGCTACCCAGGACAGTATGAACACTGAAGCTTTCTTT. Amino acids: CSATQDSMNTEAFF.

The chain carries TRBV9 and TRBJ2-7; TRBD1 matches 9 bases. Germline CDR1 and CDR2: SGDLS and YYNGEE. The CDR3 has 14 residues. Unmatched junction bases numbered 9, after V lost 7 bases and J lost 4 bases. CDR3 residues: CASSGTGYRYEQYF. The CDR3 bases are TGTGCCAGCTCCGGGACAGGGTATCGGTACGAGCAGTACTTC.

The gene calls are TRBV20-1 and TRBJ1-1; D not certain. Trimming cost V 6 bases and J 1 base, with 9 bases left between them. Germline CDR1 reads DFQATT; CDR2 reads SNEGSKA (reference sequence). This CDR3 spans 12 amino acids. The CDR3 DNA reads as TGCAGTGCCGGGTGGCAGAACACTGAAGCTTTCTTT. This encodes CSAGWQNTEAFF.

Points on this clonotype: Germline is not matched at one junction end, which may reflect a read error. V and J are TRBV11-1 and TRBJ1-1; a weak D match, TRBD1 (6 bases). This CDR3 comprises 15 residues. Germline CDR1 and CDR2: SGHAT and FQDESV (reference sequence). CDR3 in amino acids: CASSFSGGLGTEAFF. DNA of the CDR3: TGCGCCAGCAGCTTTAGCGGGGGGCTGGGCACTGAAGCCTTCTTT.

The CDR3 is CASHSYSNQPQHF. The CDR3 bases are TGTGCTAGTCACTCGTATAGCAATCAGCCCCAGCATTTT. The rearrangement joins TRBV24-1 to TRBJ1-5, with D unclear. The CDR3 extends over 13 amino acids. Germline CDR1 reads KGHDR; CDR2 reads SFDVKD.

V is TRBV7-2 and J is TRBJ2-7; TRBD2 is a possible D gene (6 bases). Trimming stripped 1 base from V and 0 bases from J, with 10 bases between. CDR3 size: 15 residues. CDR1 is SGHTA and CDR2 is FQGNSA in the germline V gene. CDR3 protein: CASSLVGGTSYEQYF. The DNA for the CDR3 is TGTGCCAGCAGCTTAGTTGGCGGGACCTCCTACGAGCAGTACTTC.

Written as DNA, the CDR3 is TGTGCCAGCAGTCAACGGGAGGCCTTCTATAATTCACCCCTCCACTTT. Translating gives CASSQREAFYNSPLHF. The chain combines TRBV2 with TRBJ1-6; the D is unclear. Trimming removed 5 bases from V and 3 bases from J, with 14 bases in between. CDR1 is SNHLY and CDR2 is FYNNEI in the germline V gene. The CDR3 covers 16 residues.